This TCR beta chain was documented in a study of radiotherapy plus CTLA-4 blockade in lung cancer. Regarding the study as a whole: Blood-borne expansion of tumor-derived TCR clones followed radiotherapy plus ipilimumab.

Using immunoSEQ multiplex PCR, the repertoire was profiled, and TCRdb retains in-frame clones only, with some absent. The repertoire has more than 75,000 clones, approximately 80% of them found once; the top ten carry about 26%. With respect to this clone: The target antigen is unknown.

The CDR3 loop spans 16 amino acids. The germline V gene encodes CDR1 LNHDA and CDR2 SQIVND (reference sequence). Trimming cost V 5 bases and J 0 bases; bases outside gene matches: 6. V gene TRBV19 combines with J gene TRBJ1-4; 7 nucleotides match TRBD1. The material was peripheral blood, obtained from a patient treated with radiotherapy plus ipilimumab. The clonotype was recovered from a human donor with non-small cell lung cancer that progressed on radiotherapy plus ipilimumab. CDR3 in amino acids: CASSVLTGATNEKLFF. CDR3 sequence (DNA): TGTGCCAGTAGTGTCCTCACAGGGGCAACTAATGAAAAACTGTTTTTT.